These 5 T cell receptor beta chains share one sample of origin, sequenced in a study of T cell repertoires in cytomegalovirus infection. Their specific antigens are unknown. TCRdb called the reads again in MiXCR, with one record for every CDR3 protein. Of 360,000 or so distinct CDR3 sequences in the sample, about 34% were seen once. The material was cultured PBMCs, obtained from culture after CMV antigen stimulation. These receptors all stem from a human donor in good health (CMV status not recorded). Some clones in this sample may be carry-over from other donors' samples.

The V and J genes are TRBV7-2 and TRBJ1-1; D gene uncertain. Trimming took 3 bases from V and 4 from J, leaving 12 bases between them. Germline lookup yields CDR1 SGHTA and CDR2 FQGNSA. This CDR3 has 14 residues. The CDR3 region is CASSFPSEGTEAFF. The CDR3 DNA is TGTGCCAGCAGCTTCCCCAGTGAGGGCACTGAAGCTTTCTTT. Based on the CDR3 plus reference TRBV7-2 and TRBJ1-1, the full variable domain is GAGVSQSPSNKVTEKGKDVELRCDPISGHTALYWYRQSLGQGLEFLIYFQGNSAPDKSGLPSDRFSAERTGGSVSTLTIQRTQQEDSAVYLCASSFPSEGTEAFFGQGTRLTVV.

J is TRBJ2-2 and V is TRBV23-1; 10 bases are shared with TRBD2. TRBV23-1 falls under the ORF class, with uncertain function. The CDR3 covers 17 residues. V lost 3 bases to trimming and J lost 5 bases; unmatched junction nucleotides: 9. CDR3 nucleotides: TGCGCCAGCAGTCACTCCGAGACTAGCGGGCCTACCGGGGAGCTGTTTTTT. Encoded protein: CASSHSETSGPTGELFF.

V gene TRBV7-2 combines with J gene TRBJ2-5; no clear D. There are 14 residues in the CDR3. Trimming stripped 3 bases from V and 2 bases from J, with 10 bases between. Germline V gene data show CDR1 as SGHTA and CDR2 as FQGNSA. The CDR3 is CASSLPFRQETQYF. The CDR3 bases are TGTGCCAGCAGCTTGCCTTTCAGGCAAGAGACCCAGTACTTC.

This clonotype was detected a few times. The chain recombines TRBV6-1 with TRBJ1-2, with unresolved D. The CDR3 sequence is 11 residues long. Germline V gives CDR1 MNHNS, CDR2 SASEGT. Trimming removed 4 bases at V and 5 bases at J, with 5 bases between. The CDR3 DNA sequence: TGTGCCAGCAGTGGGCTTTATGGCTACACCTTC. It specifies CASSGLYGYTF.

The sample holds a few counts of this clonotype. The J gene is TRBJ2-3, the V gene TRBV6-4, with TRBD2 matching 8 bases. Germline loops: CDR1 MRHNA, CDR2 SNTAGT. V lost 2 bases, J lost 2 bases, and 0 bases stayed unmatched. CDR3 size: 14 residues. Written as DNA, the CDR3 is TGTGCCAGCAGTGACGGACTAGCCACAGATACGCAGTATTTT. Encoded protein: CASSDGLATDTQYF.